This is a list of T cell receptor beta chains from one sample in a study of beta chain features in type 1 diabetes. TCRdb's table, derived via immunoSEQ multiplex PCR, lists solely in-frame clones and lacks some. The sample lists 200,000 to 250,000 clones, around 10% occurring once. The source material was naive CD4+ T cells from blood. The receptors were sampled from a woman younger than 35 in good health. Both conserved end residues are part of each CDR3. The D gene is left open where the match is weak. Not every row has a clone size; where given, it reads once, few, many or a size class.

clone_size	d_call	j_call	v_call	cdr3_aa
.	TRBD2	TRBJ2-2	TRBV11-2	CASSLTSGAAGELFF
few	.	TRBJ2-3	TRBV18	CASSFLANTDTQYF
.	TRBD2	TRBJ2-1	TRBV2	CASQERLADNEQFF
.	TRBD1	TRBJ2-1	TRBV2	CASRPDRGSYNEQFF
.	TRBD1	TRBJ1-5	TRBV19	CASRGQSNQPQHF
many	.	TRBJ2-1	TRBV7-2	CASSLVSNEQFF
.	TRBD1	TRBJ1-1	TRBV6-1	CASSEQGATEAFF
.	.	TRBJ2-7	TRBV7-2	CASSLVIQSHEQYF
.	.	TRBJ1-6	TRBV30	CAWNRLVGRGNSPLHF
few	.	TRBJ2-4	TRBV6-1	CASSDRDGGRAKNIQYF
.	.	TRBJ2-3	TRBV5-1	CASYTYEGSTDTQYF
.	TRBD1	TRBJ2-5	TRBV6-6	CASSYSPRGPQETQYF
.	.	TRBJ1-1	TRBV27	CASSLSARGGVKAFF
few	.	TRBJ2-1	TRBV4-1	CASSQDPPGSSYNEQFF
few	.	TRBJ1-1	TRBV14	CASSQVRGSTEAFF
few	TRBD1	TRBJ1-2	TRBV25-1	CASRSFGQGRGYTF
.	TRBD2	TRBJ2-7	TRBV2	CASGQLAGVSEQYF
few	TRBD2	TRBJ2-1	TRBV27	CASSLRLAGGYNEQFF
.	TRBD1	TRBJ2-1	TRBV11-2	CASSLIGTGSNEQFF
few	TRBD1	TRBJ1-1	TRBV7-9	CASLLTTGTANTEAFF
.	.	TRBJ2-1	TRBV7-9	CASSLRAKNNEQFF
.	TRBD2	TRBJ2-7	TRBV9	CASSASSGNPYEQYF
few	TRBD2	TRBJ2-7	TRBV7-9	CASSLVAGTSGGRTYEQYF